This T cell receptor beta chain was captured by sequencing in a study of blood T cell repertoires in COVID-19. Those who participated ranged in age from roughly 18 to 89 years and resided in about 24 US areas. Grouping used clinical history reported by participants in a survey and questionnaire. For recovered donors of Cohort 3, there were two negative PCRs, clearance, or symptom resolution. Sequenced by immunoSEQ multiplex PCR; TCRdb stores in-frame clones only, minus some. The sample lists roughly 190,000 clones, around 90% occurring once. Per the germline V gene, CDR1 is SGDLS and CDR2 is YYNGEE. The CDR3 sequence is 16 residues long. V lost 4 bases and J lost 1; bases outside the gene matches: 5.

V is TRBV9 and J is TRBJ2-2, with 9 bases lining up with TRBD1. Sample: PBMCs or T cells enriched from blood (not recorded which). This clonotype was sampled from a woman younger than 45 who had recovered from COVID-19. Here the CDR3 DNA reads TGTGCCAGCAGCCCACAGGGGGCACGGAACACCGGGGAGCTGTTTTTT. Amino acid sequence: CASSPQGARNTGELFF.